Listed here are 17 T cell receptor beta chains from one sample, sequenced in a study of cytomegalovirus exposure and HLA in healthy donors. PCR involved 60 Vbeta and 13 Jbeta primers. TCRdb's table, derived via immunoSEQ multiplex PCR, lists solely in-frame clones and lacks some. The sample has tens of thousands of clones. The sequenced material came from PBMCs. These receptors were obtained from a man aged 35 to 55 in good health and CMV-seronegative.

The chain is built from TRBV2 and TRBJ2-7, with 12 bases matching TRBD2. The CDR3 is 15 amino acids. Germline V gene sequence: CDR1 SNHLY, CDR2 FYNNEI. The ends lost 6 bases at V and 0 bases at J; junction bases unmatched: 3. The CDR3 DNA is TGTGCCAGCAGGGAGGGACTAGCGGGCTCCTACGAGCAGTACTTC. Amino acids: CASREGLAGSYEQYF.

This chain connects TRBV5-1 to TRBJ2-1, with 7 bases matching TRBD2. V was pared by 0 bases and J by 10 bases, with 13 bases of the junction left unmatched. Germline V gene lookup returns CDR1 SGHRS and CDR2 YFSETQ. The CDR3 covers 16 residues. In DNA, the CDR3 is TGCGCCAGCAGCTTGGCACCGGAAAGGGAGGGGCGAGAGCAGTTCTTC. Translating it yields CASSLAPEREGREQFF. Drawing the rest from reference TRBV5-1 and TRBJ2-1, the complete variable domain is KAGVTQTPRYLIKTRGQQVTLSCSPISGHRSVSWYQQTPGQGLQFLFEYFSETQRNKGNFPGRFSGRQFSNSRSEMNVSTLELGDSALYLCASSLAPEREGREQFFGPGTRLTVL.

The chain links TRBV7-2 to TRBJ2-2; 8 nucleotides align to TRBD2. The germline CDR1 and CDR2 sequences are SGHTA and FQGNSA. The ends lost 5 bases at V and 4 bases at J; junction bases unmatched: 9. The CDR3 length is 16 residues. As DNA, the CDR3 is TGTGCCAGCAGCCCCCCTGGGACTAGAAGCACCGGGGAGCTGTTTTTT. Residues: CASSPPGTRSTGELFF.

The chain has TRBV5-4 and TRBJ1-2; TRBD1 agrees at 9 bases. Germline lookup yields CDR1 SGHNT and CDR2 YYREEE (reference sequence). The CDR3 loop spans 15 amino acids. With 2 bases clipped from V and 2 bases from J, the junction kept 4 bases outside the gene matches. The CDR3 DNA follows: TGTGCCAGCAGCTTCAGACAGGGGGAGAACTATGGCTACACCTTC. It translates to CASSFRQGENYGYTF.

V is TRBV27 and J is TRBJ1-2; D remains unclear. Trimming removed 4 bases at V and 1 base at J, with 16 bases between. The CDR3 sequence is 16 residues long. Germline V gene lookup returns CDR1 MNHEY and CDR2 SMNVEV (reference sequence). The CDR3 loop reads CASSSHDNHLNYGYTF. The CDR3 DNA is TGTGCCAGCAGTTCCCACGACAACCACCTTAACTATGGCTACACCTTC.

V is TRBV6-1 and J is TRBJ2-7, with 7 bases fitting TRBD1. Germline V gives CDR1 MNHNS, CDR2 SASEGT. CDR3 length: 13 residues. V dropped 7 bases and J dropped 3; count of bases not matched to a gene: 6. In nucleotides, the CDR3 is TGTGCCAGCACCCTGGGACAGCACTACGAGCAGTACTTC. Translating gives CASTLGQHYEQYF.

The CDR3 region is CASSVDSSTDTQYF. The CDR3 coding sequence is TGTGCCAGCAGCGTCGACTCTAGCACAGATACGCAGTATTTT. This chain links TRBV9 with TRBJ2-3; D unclear. Germline V CDR1 and CDR2: SGDLS, YYNGEE. V lost 2 bases and J 0 bases, leaving 7 bases between the germline ends. The CDR3 sequence is 14 residues long. The variable domain in full, with the rest retrieved from reference TRBV9 and TRBJ2-3, is DSGVTQTPKHLITATGQRVTLRCSPRSGDLSVYWYQQSLDQGLQFLIQYYNGEERAKGNILERFSAQQFPDLHSELNLSSLELGDSALYFCASSVDSSTDTQYFGPGTRLTVL.

This sequence joins TRBV19 and TRBJ2-7; TRBD2 matches at 12 bases. The germline V gene encodes CDR1 LNHDA and CDR2 SQIVND (reference sequence). Germline trimming cut 6 bases from V and 5 bases from J; bases unmatched to any gene: 8. The CDR3 loop spans 15 amino acids. For the CDR3, the DNA is TGTGCCAGTAGCTTGACTAGCGGGAGCGTCCACGAGCAGTACTTC. Its protein product is CASSLTSGSVHEQYF.

This chain connects TRBV11-2 to TRBJ2-3, with a weak D call TRBD2 (5 bases). The CDR3 is 15 residues long. Per the germline V gene, CDR1 is SGHAT and CDR2 is FQNNGV. Trimming shortened V by 3 bases and J by 3 bases, and 13 bases separated the two germline ends. DNA for the CDR3: TGTGCCAGCAGCTTTTCCTCACGCGGGACAGATACGCAGTATTTT. This sequence encodes CASSFSSRGTDTQYF. Supplemented by reference TRBV11-2 and TRBJ2-3, the full variable domain reads EAGVAQSPRYKIIEKRQSVAFWCNPISGHATLYWYQQILGQGPKLLIQFQNNGVVDDSQLPKDRFSAERLKGVDSTLKIQPAKLEDSAVYLCASSFSSRGTDTQYFGPGTRLTVL.

The CDR3 sequence: CASSPRAGSNQPQHF. The CDR3 coding sequence is TGTGCCAGCAGCCCCAGAGCAGGGAGCAATCAGCCCCAGCATTTT. The chain recombines TRBV7-3 with TRBJ1-5; TRBD1 is a possible D gene (5 bases). V lost 5 bases and J 1 base, leaving 12 bases between the germline ends. The CDR3 spans 15 residues. Germline V lookup: CDR1 SGHTA, CDR2 FQGTGA.

The rearrangement links TRBV4-2 to TRBJ2-7; 7 nucleotides match TRBD2. V lost 0 bases, J lost 4 bases, and 6 bases stayed unmatched. Per the germline V gene, CDR1 is LGHNA and CDR2 is YNFKEQ. This CDR3 has 15 amino acids. DNA of the CDR3: TGTGCCAGCAGCCAAGATCAACGGGAGGATTACGAGCAGTACTTC. The encoded protein is CASSQDQREDYEQYF.

The chain uses TRBV19 and TRBJ2-7; 13 nucleotides match TRBD2. Looked up from germline, CDR1 is LNHDA and CDR2 is SQIVND (reference sequence). CDR3 length: 16 amino acids. V dropped 3 bases and J dropped 6; count of bases not matched to a gene: 8. CDR3: CASSMEGTSGDGEQYF. The CDR3 DNA is TGTGCCAGTAGTATGGAAGGGACTAGCGGGGATGGCGAGCAGTACTTC.

The chain carries TRBV6-6 and TRBJ1-5; D unclear. V was shortened by 6 bases and J by 5 bases, with 17 bases between the two germline ends. Germline CDR1 MNHNY, CDR2 SVGAGI (reference sequence). The CDR3 covers 15 residues. The CDR3 coding sequence is TGTGCCAGCAGCCGCGGACTGGGGAATGATCAGCCCCAGCATTTT. This sequence encodes CASSRGLGNDQPQHF.

The chain is built from TRBV30 and TRBJ1-1; D is ambiguous. Germline CDR1 GTSNPN, CDR2 SVGIG (reference sequence). The length of the CDR3 is 10 residues. Trimming removed 1 base at V and 6 bases at J, with 3 bases between. CDR3 in DNA: TGTGCCTGGAGTGCAGCTGAAGCTTTCTTT. This gives the protein CAWSAAEAFF.

This rearrangement joins TRBV18 to TRBJ2-7; 7 bases align to TRBD2. V shed 6 bases and J 7 bases; nucleotides not matched to a gene: 9. In germline, CDR1 is KGHSH, CDR2 LQKENI. This CDR3 spans 13 amino acids. The CDR3 protein is CASSYGLDSEQYF. The CDR3 nucleotides are TGTGCCAGCTCGTATGGACTAGATAGTGAGCAGTACTTC.

V and J are TRBV6-5 and TRBJ1-4; 8 nucleotides line up with TRBD1. CDR3 length equals 14 residues. Germline CDR1 MNHEY, CDR2 SVGAGI. The trim removed 4 bases at V and 4 bases at J, leaving 2 bases unmatched. This CDR3 reads CASSWTGRNEKLFF. CDR3 bases: TGTGCCAGCAGTTGGACAGGGCGTAATGAAAAACTGTTTTTT.

The chain combines TRBV18 with TRBJ2-5; D might be TRBD1 (5 bases). Germline V gives CDR1 KGHSH, CDR2 LQKENI. Trimming cost V 1 base and J 0 bases, with 15 bases left between them. The CDR3 length is 17 residues. CDR3 DNA: TGTGCCAGCTCACCACGATCCCCAGGGAAGTACCAAGAGACCCAGTACTTC. It is translated as CASSPRSPGKYQETQYF.